This passage covers 3 T cell receptor beta chains from one sample sequenced in a study of blood T cell repertoires in COVID-19. TCRdb's copy holds only in-frame clones and misses some; the assay was immunoSEQ multiplex PCR. The sample includes about 280,000 clones, 85% seen only once; the top ten take more than 10%. The sample was peripheral blood. These receptors all come from a human donor in a cohort sampled during active COVID-19.

This chain joins TRBV19 and TRBJ1-5; D may be TRBD1 (6 bases). CDR3 length: 14 amino acids. Germline assignment: CDR1 LNHDA and CDR2 SQIVND (reference sequence). Deletions cut 4 bases from V and 5 bases from J, with 12 bases between. The DNA of the CDR3 is TGTGCCAGTAGTAGAAAGGCAGGGGATCAGCCCCAGCATTTT. Translation: CASSRKAGDQPQHF.

J is TRBJ2-5 and V is TRBV19; 13 bases fit TRBD2. The germline V gene has CDR1 LNHDA and CDR2 SQIVND (reference sequence). This CDR3 is 16 amino acids long. J lost 4 bases, V lost 3 bases, and 5 bases had no gene match. CDR3 sequence (DNA): TGTGCCAGTAGTATGAGACTAGCGGGAGGTGCAGAGACCCAGTACTTC. Protein: CASSMRLAGGAETQYF.

This chain uses TRBV28 with TRBJ2-1; 16 bases fit TRBD2. The germline CDR1 and CDR2 sequences are MDHEN and SYDVKM. The CDR3 has 19 amino acids. The V and J ends lost 5 bases and 0 bases, in that order; junction bases with no gene match: 7. CDR3 nucleotide sequence: TGTGCCAGCAGTCCCGGGACTAGCGGGAGGGCCTTCTCCTACAATGAGCAGTTCTTC. This translates into CASSPGTSGRAFSYNEQFF.